This T cell receptor beta chain originates from a study of blood T cell repertoires in COVID-19. Study context: Acute and convalescent COVID-19 samples came from the United States, Italy and Spain. T cells, B-cell-depleted T cells, or PBMCs supplied cDNA or gDNA.

Authors' processing steps: Nucleated cell counts were estimated from reference gene primer amplification. The data were produced by immunoSEQ multiplex PCR, yet TCRdb's version contains in-frame clones alone and is incomplete. Clonal size and the V and J genes are those of that table, whereas D and trimming came from the DNA. The repertoire holds roughly 250,000 clones, with approximately 88% as singletons. Participants were placed into cohorts based on the clinical history they reported. The CDR3 is 17 amino acids. Germline lookup yields CDR1 SGHRS and CDR2 YFSETQ. Germline trimming cut 1 base from V and 6 bases from J; bases unmatched to any gene: 10.

The receptor was isolated from a woman in her thirties or forties with acute COVID-19. This chain connects TRBV5-1 to TRBJ1-1; 12 positions agree with TRBD1. What was sequenced was PBMCs or T cells enriched from blood (not recorded which). Here the CDR3 DNA reads TGCGCCAGCAGCTTGTACCCATTGGGACAGGGGGCGGCTGAAGCTTTCTTT. Translated: CASSLYPLGQGAAEAFF.